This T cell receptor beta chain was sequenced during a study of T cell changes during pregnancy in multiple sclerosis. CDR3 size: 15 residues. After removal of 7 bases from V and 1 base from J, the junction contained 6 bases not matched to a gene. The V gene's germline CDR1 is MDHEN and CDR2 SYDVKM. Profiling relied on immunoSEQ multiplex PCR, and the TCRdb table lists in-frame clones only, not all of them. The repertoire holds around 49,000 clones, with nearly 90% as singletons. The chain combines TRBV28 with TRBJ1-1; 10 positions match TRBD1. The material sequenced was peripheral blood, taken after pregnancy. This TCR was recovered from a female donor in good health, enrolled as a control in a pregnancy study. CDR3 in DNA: TGTGCCAGCACCTGGTGGGACAGGGGGAACACTGAAGCTTTCTTT. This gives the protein CASTWWDRGNTEAFF. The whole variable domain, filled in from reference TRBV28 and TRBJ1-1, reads DVKVTQSSRYLVKRTGEKVFLECVQDMDHENMFWYRQDPGLGLRLIYFSYDVKMKEKGDIPEGYSVSREKKERFSLILESASTNQTSMYLCASTWWDRGNTEAFFGQGTRLTVV.